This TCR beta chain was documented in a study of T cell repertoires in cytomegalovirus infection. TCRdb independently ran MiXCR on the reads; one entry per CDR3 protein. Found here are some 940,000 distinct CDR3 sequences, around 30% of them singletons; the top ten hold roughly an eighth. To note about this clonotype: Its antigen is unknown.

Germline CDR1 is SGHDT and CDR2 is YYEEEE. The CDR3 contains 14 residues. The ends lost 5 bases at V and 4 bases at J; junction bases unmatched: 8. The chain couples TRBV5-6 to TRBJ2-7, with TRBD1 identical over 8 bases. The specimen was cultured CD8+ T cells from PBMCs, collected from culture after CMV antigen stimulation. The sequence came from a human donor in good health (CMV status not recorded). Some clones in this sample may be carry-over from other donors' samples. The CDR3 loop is CASRRDRGSYEQYF. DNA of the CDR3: TGTGCCAGCAGGCGAGACAGGGGATCTTACGAGCAGTACTTC. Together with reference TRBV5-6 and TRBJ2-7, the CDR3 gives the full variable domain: DAGVTQSPTHLIKTRGQQVTLRCSPKSGHDTVSWYQQALGQGPQFIFQYYEEEERQRGNFPDRFSGHQFPNYSSELNVNALLLGDSALYLCASRRDRGSYEQYFGPGTRLTVT.